The 31 T cell receptor beta chains given below trace back to one sample, sequenced in a study of blood T cell repertoires in COVID-19. Clones were sequenced by immunoSEQ multiplex PCR, and TCRdb holds only the in-frame ones, with some missing. The sample includes about 51,000 clones, about 86% of them seen just once. Source material: peripheral blood. These receptors were taken from a man aged 55 to 70 with acute or convalescent COVID-19.

Only one count was recorded for this clone. This chain's CDR3 is CASSLAGGSTDTQYF. The DNA for the CDR3 is TGCGCCAGCAGCTTGGCCGGCGGGTCCACAGATACGCAGTATTTT. The rearrangement uses TRBV5-1 and TRBJ2-3; possibly TRBD2 for D (5 bases). The germline gives CDR1 SGHRS, CDR2 YFSETQ. This CDR3 comprises 15 residues. Trimming took off 0 bases at V and 2 bases at J, with 10 bases between the two ends. Looking up the rest from reference TRBV5-1 and TRBJ2-3 gives the full variable domain: KAGVTQTPRYLIKTRGQQVTLSCSPISGHRSVSWYQQTPGQGLQFLFEYFSETQRNKGNFPGRFSGRQFSNSRSEMNVSTLELGDSALYLCASSLAGGSTDTQYFGPGTRLTVL.

This chain connects TRBV6-1 to TRBJ1-4, with 10 bases fitting TRBD1. This CDR3 region has 17 residues. The junction had 7 bases not matched to a gene; V was cut back by 0 bases and J by 6 bases. Looked up from germline, CDR1 is MNHNS and CDR2 is SASEGT. The CDR3, as DNA: TGTGCCAGCAGTGAAGCGGGGATGACAGGGGGCTATGAAAAACTGTTTTTT. It specifies CASSEAGMTGGYEKLFF.

The rearrangement uses TRBV4-2 and TRBJ1-2; 7 bases agree with TRBD1. This CDR3 comprises 16 residues. The V and J ends lost 0 bases and 2 bases, in that order; junction bases with no gene match: 6. Germline assignment: CDR1 LGHNA and CDR2 YNFKEQ. In DNA form, the CDR3 reads TGTGCCAGCAGCCAAGATTCTGACAGGGAGAACTATGGCTACACCTTC. Residues: CASSQDSDRENYGYTF.

J is TRBJ2-3 and V is TRBV7-2; 12 bases fit TRBD2. CDR3 length: 18 amino acids. Unmatched junction bases numbered 12, after V lost 1 base and J lost 7 bases. Germline V gives CDR1 SGHTA, CDR2 FQGNSA. This CDR3 is CASSLVSSGGASSNTQYF. Here the CDR3 DNA reads TGTGCCAGCAGCTTAGTTTCTAGCGGGGGGGCGAGTTCCAATACGCAGTATTTT.

The V and J genes are TRBV9 and TRBJ1-2; D unclear. Trimming took 0 bases from V and 2 from J, leaving 14 bases between them. Germline V gene lookup returns CDR1 SGDLS and CDR2 YYNGEE. This CDR3 region has 16 residues. Here the CDR3 DNA reads TGTGCCAGCAGCGTAGACCCGAACGCAGGCAACTATGGCTACACCTTC. This codes for CASSVDPNAGNYGYTF.

This clone was observed a single time. The chain employs TRBV5-1 and TRBJ1-1; 10 bases fit TRBD1. There are 19 residues in the CDR3. Germline CDR1 and CDR2: SGHRS and YFSETQ. The V segment lost 5 bases and the J segment 4 bases; nucleotides outside the gene matches: 20. CDR3 nucleotide sequence: TGCGCCAGCAGTTTAATTGGCCGGGACAGGGGTAACCGGGGCACTGAAGCTTTCTTT. The encoded protein is CASSLIGRDRGNRGTEAFF. Full variable domain (outside the CDR3, taken from reference TRBV5-1 and TRBJ1-1): KAGVTQTPRYLIKTRGQQVTLSCSPISGHRSVSWYQQTPGQGLQFLFEYFSETQRNKGNFPGRFSGRQFSNSRSEMNVSTLELGDSALYLCASSLIGRDRGNRGTEAFFGQGTRLTVV.

J is TRBJ1-4 and V is TRBV7-2; D ambiguous. The V gene lost 2 bases and the J gene lost 5 bases, with 18 bases spanning the gap. Germline V gives CDR1 SGHTA, CDR2 FQGNSA. This CDR3 has 17 amino acids. This CDR3 reads CASSLIVVGRRNEKLFF. In DNA form, the CDR3 reads TGTGCCAGCAGCTTAATCGTTGTCGGACGGAGGAATGAAAAACTGTTTTTT.

The chain has TRBV5-4 and TRBJ2-5; 11 bases are a match to TRBD2. This CDR3 contains 14 residues. CDR1 SGHNT and CDR2 YYREEE come from the germline V gene (reference sequence). The ends lost 5 bases at V and 3 bases at J; junction bases unmatched: 3. The CDR3 DNA sequence: TGTGCCAGCAGGCCGGGACTAGCGGAAGAGACCCAGTACTTC. Amino acids: CASRPGLAEETQYF.

The rearrangement joins TRBV10-3 to TRBJ2-3, with D perhaps TRBD1 (5 bases). CDR3 length: 15 amino acids. The germline V gene has CDR1 ENHRY and CDR2 SYGVKD. V lost 6 bases, J lost 1 base, and 14 bases lay in between. For the CDR3, the DNA is TGTGCCATCAGCAAGAATCCACAGGGCACAGATACGCAGTATTTT. It yields the protein CAISKNPQGTDTQYF.

The chain combines TRBV3-1 (or the pseudogene TRBV3-2) with TRBJ2-1; 7 nucleotides line up with TRBD1. V dropped 4 bases and J dropped 7; count of bases not matched to a gene: 10. Per germline, CDR1 LGHDT and CDR2 YNNKEL (reference sequence). This CDR3 spans 15 amino acids. The DNA for the CDR3 is TGTGCCAGCAGCCCACTCCCAGGGGGTGGGAATGAGCAGTTCTTC. Protein sequence: CASSPLPGGGNEQFF.

This sequence joins TRBV7-9 and TRBJ2-7; 10 nucleotides line up with TRBD2. Trimming removed 3 bases from V and 3 bases from J; junction bases left unmatched: 5. The CDR3 sequence is 15 residues long. Germline V CDR1 and CDR2: SEHNR, FQNEAQ (reference sequence). The DNA of the CDR3 is TGTGCCAGCAGCTTGGGTAGCGGGGGGTACTACGAGCAGTACTTC. This gives the protein CASSLGSGGYYEQYF.

The chain employs TRBV9 and TRBJ1-4; D possibly corresponds to TRBD1 (5 bases). Trimming stripped 3 bases from V and 5 bases from J, with 14 bases between. Germline CDR1 is SGDLS and CDR2 is YYNGEE. This CDR3 is built from 15 residues. The CDR3 spells CASSARQGFNEKLFF. The CDR3 DNA reads as TGTGCCAGCAGCGCGCGCCAGGGATTCAATGAAAAACTGTTTTTT.

This chain connects TRBV18 to TRBJ1-1; D is uncertain. Trimming stripped 2 bases from V and 5 bases from J, with 6 bases between. Germline V lookup: CDR1 KGHSH, CDR2 LQKENI. This CDR3 contains 12 residues. CDR3 DNA sequence: TGTGCCAGCTCACCAACGAGAACTGAAGCTTTCTTT. It specifies CASSPTRTEAFF.

The rearrangement links TRBV10-3 to TRBJ2-2, with 9 positions matching TRBD1. Germline V gene data show CDR1 as ENHRY and CDR2 as SYGVKD. The CDR3 is 17 residues long. The trim removed 6 bases at V and 3 bases at J, leaving 11 bases unmatched. The CDR3 DNA is TGTGCCATCAGGGCGCATTTCCGGACAGGGGACACCGGGGAGCTGTTTTTT. Amino acids: CAIRAHFRTGDTGELFF.

This clone was counted a single time. The DNA for the CDR3 is TGTGCCAGCAGCTTAGGAGGTGCGGGGGCCTCTAACTATGGCTACACCTTC. Amino acids: CASSLGGAGASNYGYTF. This chain connects TRBV7-2 to TRBJ1-2, with D possibly TRBD1 on 6 matching bases. Trimming removed 1 base from V and 0 bases from J, with 15 bases in between. This CDR3 region has 17 residues. The V gene's germline CDR1 is SGHTA and CDR2 FQGNSA.

This chain connects TRBV29-1 to TRBJ1-2; a weak D match, TRBD1 (6 bases). CDR1 is SQVTM, CDR2 ANQGSEA, per germline. The germline V and J ends were trimmed by 4 bases and 3 bases, with 9 bases remaining between them. This CDR3 is 12 amino acids long. The CDR3 protein is CSVGGGDYGYTF. In nucleotides, the CDR3 is TGCAGCGTTGGAGGGGGAGACTATGGCTACACCTTC.

V and J are TRBV9 and TRBJ2-5; 9 bases match TRBD1. The CDR3 has 19 residues. The ends lost 4 bases at V and 2 bases at J; junction bases unmatched: 18. CDR1 is SGDLS, CDR2 YYNGEE, per germline. The CDR3 sequence is CASSSRDRALAAVQETQYF. CDR3 coding DNA: TGTGCCAGCAGCTCCAGGGACAGGGCGTTAGCTGCGGTGCAAGAGACCCAGTACTTC.

This clone was detected only a few times. This chain links TRBV28 with TRBJ2-1; possible D gene TRBD2, 6 bases. CDR1 MDHEN and CDR2 SYDVKM come from the germline V gene. V was pared by 4 bases and J by 8 bases, with 18 bases between. CDR3 length equals 15 residues. The CDR3 sequence is CASSSRNHLAYEQFF. The CDR3 region has the DNA TGTGCCAGCAGTTCCCGAAATCATCTAGCGTATGAGCAGTTCTTC. The full variable domain, rest sourced from reference TRBV28 and TRBJ2-1, is DVKVTQSSRYLVKRTGEKVFLECVQDMDHENMFWYRQDPGLGLRLIYFSYDVKMKEKGDIPEGYSVSREKKERFSLILESASTNQTSMYLCASSSRNHLAYEQFFGPGTRLTVL.

The chain uses TRBV10-1 and TRBJ2-3; TRBD2 aligns across 10 bases. Trimming removed 2 bases from V and 1 base from J; junction bases left unmatched: 3. The CDR3 sequence is 16 residues long. Per the germline V gene, CDR1 is WNHNN and CDR2 is SYGVQD (reference sequence). The CDR3 nucleotides read TGCGCCAGCAGTGAGCTAGCGGGAGATGGCACAGATACGCAGTATTTT. Protein product: CASSELAGDGTDTQYF.

The rearrangement joins TRBV20-1 to TRBJ2-1, with D possibly being TRBD1 (5 bases). Germline CDR1 DFQATT, CDR2 SNEGSKA (reference sequence). The CDR3 has 11 residues. Between the trimmed V and J ends, which lost 5 bases and 7 bases, there was a span of 9 bases. CDR3 region: CSAGTGNEQFF. The CDR3 DNA follows: TGCAGTGCTGGAACAGGTAATGAGCAGTTCTTC.

The chain couples TRBV7-6 to TRBJ1-6, with D unclear. This CDR3 contains 16 residues. From germline, CDR1 is SGHVS and CDR2 FNYEAQ. Trimming stripped 1 base from V and 5 bases from J, with 12 bases between. The CDR3 loop is CASSLEAGTHNSPLHF. CDR3 nucleotide sequence: TGTGCCAGCAGCTTAGAGGCAGGTACCCATAATTCACCCCTCCACTTT.

The chain carries TRBV5-5 and TRBJ1-1; a weak D match, TRBD1 (6 bases). This CDR3 comprises 14 residues. CDR1 and CDR2 from the germline V gene are SGHKS and YYEKEE (reference sequence). Trimming cost V 1 base and J 3 bases, with 10 bases left between them. The CDR3 is CASSLLPGDTEAFF. The CDR3 coding sequence is TGTGCCAGCAGCTTGTTACCAGGGGACACTGAAGCTTTCTTT.

This chain uses TRBV19 with TRBJ2-3; D unresolved. The ends were cut back, 0 bases at V and 0 bases at J, with 7 bases in the middle. The CDR3 extends over 15 amino acids. Germline V lookup: CDR1 LNHDA, CDR2 SQIVND (reference sequence). The CDR3 loop is CASSIELWSTDTQYF. The CDR3 bases are TGTGCCAGTAGTATAGAACTGTGGAGCACAGATACGCAGTATTTT.

The count of this clone is one. This chain links TRBV3-1 (or the pseudogene TRBV3-2) with TRBJ2-3; 7 nucleotides match TRBD1. The CDR3 contains 16 residues. Trimming took 3 bases from V and 4 from J; bases not matched to a gene: 10. Looked up from germline, CDR1 is LGHDT and CDR2 is YNNKEL (reference sequence). The CDR3 spells CASSHPNRGNSDTQYF. The DNA of the CDR3 is TGTGCCAGCAGCCATCCCAACAGGGGAAACTCAGATACGCAGTATTTT.

The chain is built from TRBV7-9 and TRBJ1-5; no definite D call. V lost 0 bases and J 7 bases, leaving 4 bases between the germline ends. Germline V gene lookup returns CDR1 SEHNR and CDR2 FQNEAQ (reference sequence). The CDR3 sequence is 12 residues long. The CDR3 reads CASSLAGQPQHF. CDR3 nucleotides: TGTGCCAGCAGCTTAGCTGGCCAGCCCCAGCATTTT.

The chain uses TRBV18 and TRBJ2-2; tentative D call: TRBD1 (5 bases). Germline V gene lookup returns CDR1 KGHSH and CDR2 LQKENI. The CDR3 loop spans 16 amino acids. V lost 2 bases and J lost 2, with 12 bases in between. The CDR3 region is CASSPRLRTNTGELFF. CDR3 nucleotide sequence: TGTGCCAGCTCACCAAGGTTACGGACAAACACCGGGGAGCTGTTTTTT.

V gene TRBV4-1 combines with J gene TRBJ2-5; possibly TRBD2 for D (5 bases). The CDR3 is made up of 17 amino acids. Germline V lookup: CDR1 MGHRA, CDR2 YSYEKL. Trimming pared 0 bases from V and 5 bases from J, leaving 19 bases between. Here the CDR3 DNA reads TGCGCCAGCAGCCAAGATCTTGCCCTACTAGGGTCTGAGACCCAGTACTTC. It translates to CASSQDLALLGSETQYF.

The rearrangement uses TRBV6-1 and TRBJ2-3, with no clear D. Germline CDR1 and CDR2: MNHNS and SASEGT. The V gene lost 0 bases and the J gene lost 6 bases, with 13 bases spanning the gap. This CDR3 has 15 amino acids. The CDR3 DNA sequence: TGTGCCAGCAGTGAAGCGGGTGGGCACGTGGATACGCAGTATTTT. Residues: CASSEAGGHVDTQYF.

The rearrangement links TRBV27 to TRBJ1-5, with a possible D match to TRBD1 (5 bases). Germline V CDR1 and CDR2: MNHEY, SMNVEV (reference sequence). There are 15 residues in the CDR3. V was clipped by 3 bases and J by 0 bases, with 9 bases between them. This CDR3 reads CASSLGRDSNQPQHF. CDR3 DNA: TGTGCCAGCAGTTTGGGCAGGGATAGCAATCAGCCCCAGCATTTT.

This clone was seen only once. This chain connects TRBV27 to TRBJ1-2, with 8 bases identical to TRBD1. This CDR3 spans 15 amino acids. Germline V gene data show CDR1 as MNHEY and CDR2 as SMNVEV (reference sequence). V trimming: 4 bases; J trimming: 4 bases; junction bases outside the gene matches: 8. The CDR3 DNA follows: TGTGCCAGCAGTTCATATACGACAGGGGTCTATGGCTACACCTTC. This gives the protein CASSSYTTGVYGYTF.

J is TRBJ2-1 and V is TRBV27; 11 bases are a match to TRBD2. This CDR3 is built from 15 residues. The V segment lost 3 bases and the J segment 5 bases; nucleotides outside the gene matches: 3. Germline CDR1 is MNHEY and CDR2 is SMNVEV (reference sequence). The CDR3 here is CASSFGTSGNNEQFF. For the CDR3, the DNA is TGTGCCAGCAGTTTTGGGACTAGCGGAAACAATGAGCAGTTCTTC.